This T cell receptor beta chain was profiled in a study of cytomegalovirus exposure and HLA in healthy donors. Findings and caveats of the study: In vitro confirmation showed a few CMV-associated chains to be CMV antigen specific. According to the study, roughly 160 TCR beta chains were cytomegalovirus-associated.

V trimming: 5 bases; J trimming: 0 bases; junction bases outside the gene matches: 6. The V gene's germline CDR1 is SGHTS and CDR2 YDEGEE. The CDR3 is made up of 16 amino acids. This PCR relied on a set of 60 Vbeta primers and 13 Jbeta primers. Using immunoSEQ multiplex PCR, the repertoire was profiled, and TCRdb retains in-frame clones only, with some absent. The repertoire consists of 170,000 or so clones, with approximately 80% occurring once and the leading ten covering around 2.2%. Regarding this clone: Its cognate antigen is unknown.

This TCR was sampled from a man in his fifties or sixties in good health and CMV-seronegative. Sequencing was done on a sample of PBMCs. J is TRBJ2-3 and V is TRBV5-8; 10 positions agree with TRBD2. The CDR3 DNA is TGTGCCAGCAGTCCCGGGACTAGCGTAAGCACAGATACGCAGTATTTT. Its translation: CASSPGTSVSTDTQYF.